One sample yielded the 32 T cell receptor beta chains listed below, sequenced in a study of CD8 T cells in Susac syndrome. The RNA input was roughly 0.45 to 1 ug, and it was reverse transcribed with random hexamers. TCRdb re-analysed the immunoSEQ multiplex PCR reads in MiXCR, keeping a single row per CDR3 protein. This sample has roughly 76,000 distinct CDR3 sequences, with under 95% found just once. The sequencing input was CD8+ T cells from PBMCs. These receptors all stem from a human donor with Susac syndrome.

This chain links TRBV20-1 with TRBJ1-1; D remains unclear. Germline V gene data show CDR1 as DFQATT and CDR2 as SNEGSKA (reference sequence). The CDR3 is made up of 10 amino acids. V lost 8 bases and J lost 4, with 8 bases in between. The CDR3 DNA reads TGCAGTCTAAAGACCACTGAAGCTTTCTTT. Translating it yields CSLKTTEAFF.

The chain joins TRBV9 to TRBJ1-4; no clear D gene. CDR1 SGDLS and CDR2 YYNGEE come from the germline V gene. CDR3 length equals 14 residues. V was cut by 2 bases and J by 4 bases, with 9 bases left in between. The DNA of the CDR3 is TGTGCCAGCAGCGTGGGAGGCAGTAATGAAAAACTGTTTTTT. Protein: CASSVGGSNEKLFF.

This clonotype was recorded once. This chain connects TRBV7-9 to TRBJ1-2; TRBD1 matches at 8 bases. Unmatched junction bases numbered 11, after V lost 11 bases and J lost 0 bases. CDR3 size: 15 residues. Germline CDR1 and CDR2: SEHNR and FQNEAQ (reference sequence). The CDR3 protein is CASGTGDSSNYGYTF. The CDR3 nucleotides read TGTGCCTCTGGGACAGGCGACTCTTCTAACTATGGCTACACCTTC.

This chain connects TRBV15 to TRBJ2-1; D not resolved. Germline V CDR1 and CDR2: LNHNV, YYDKDF (reference sequence). The CDR3 extends over 12 amino acids. V lost 1 base and J 10 bases, leaving 8 bases between the germline ends. DNA of the CDR3: TGTGCCACCAGCAGAGTGTCAAGGGAGCAGTTCTTC. Translating gives CATSRVSREQFF. The full variable domain, its missing parts supplied by reference TRBV15 and TRBJ2-1, is DAMVIQNPRYQVTQFGKPVTLSCSQTLNHNVMYWYQQKSSQAPKLLFHYYDKDFNNEADTPDNFQSRRPNTSFCFLDIRSPGLGDTAMYLCATSRVSREQFFGPGTRLTVL.

The rearrangement joins TRBV6-5 to TRBJ2-2, with 10 nucleotides matching TRBD2. Germline V lookup: CDR1 MNHEY, CDR2 SVGAGI. V gave up 1 base and J gave up 2 bases; unmatched junction bases: 4. The CDR3 spans 17 residues. The DNA for the CDR3 is TGTGCCAGCAGTTACTTGACTAGCGGGTTTAACACCGGGGAGCTGTTTTTT. Protein product: CASSYLTSGFNTGELFF.

The V call is TRBV5-8, the J call TRBJ2-3, with 10 bases lining up with TRBD1. CDR3 length: 16 amino acids. The germline V gene encodes CDR1 SGHTS and CDR2 YDEGEE. Germline trimming cut 5 bases from V and 4 bases from J; bases unmatched to any gene: 10. CDR3 nucleotide sequence: TGTGCCAGCAGACGTGCGGACAGGGGGAAATCAGATACGCAGTATTTT. This codes for CASRRADRGKSDTQYF.

This clonotype has a handful of counts. The V gene is TRBV27, the J gene TRBJ2-2, with D unresolved. The germline gives CDR1 MNHEY, CDR2 SMNVEV (reference sequence). V gave up 0 bases and J gave up 1 base, with 0 bases separating them. The CDR3 has 13 residues. The CDR3 spells CASSLSNTGELFF. Written as DNA, the CDR3 is TGTGCCAGCAGTTTATCGAACACCGGGGAGCTGTTTTTT.

The chain uses TRBV30 and TRBJ2-7; 9 bases map to TRBD1. V lost 7 bases and J lost 3; bases outside the gene matches: 4. The CDR3 is 12 residues long. Germline CDR1 reads GTSNPN; CDR2 reads SVGIG (reference sequence). CDR3 region: CALRTGVYEQYF. The DNA of the CDR3 is TGTGCCTTACGGACAGGGGTCTACGAGCAGTACTTC. The full variable domain, completed using reference TRBV30 and TRBJ2-7, is SQTIHQWPATLVQPVGSPLSLECTVEGTSNPNLYWYRQAAGRGLQLLFYSVGIGQISSEVPQNLSASRPQDRQFILSSKKLLLSDSGFYLCALRTGVYEQYFGPGTRLTVT.

The chain recombines TRBV20-1 with TRBJ2-5; 7 positions match TRBD1. CDR3 length equals 13 residues. Germline assignment: CDR1 DFQATT and CDR2 SNEGSKA (reference sequence). J gave up 9 bases and V 1 base, and 8 bases lay outside the gene matches. CDR3 loop: CSARVPGQVAQYF. CDR3 sequence (DNA): TGCAGTGCTAGAGTCCCTGGACAGGTGGCCCAGTACTTC.

This clonotype has a handful of counts. V and J are TRBV6-1 and TRBJ2-7, with 10 bases that match TRBD1. Per germline, CDR1 MNHNS and CDR2 SASEGT. The CDR3 has 18 amino acids. V shed 8 bases and J 4 bases; nucleotides not matched to a gene: 20. The CDR3 nucleotides are TGTGCCAGCTTTGGTGTGACAGGGGGCCAGGACTACCTATACGAGCAGTACTTC. It specifies CASFGVTGGQDYLYEQYF.

The chain recombines TRBV7-9 with TRBJ2-2, with D tentatively TRBD1 or TRBD2 (6 bases each). Germline CDR1 and CDR2: SEHNR and FQNEAQ (reference sequence). V was shortened by 5 bases and J by 3 bases, with 13 bases between the two germline ends. CDR3 length: 15 residues. The CDR3 is CASSVTGGHTGELFF. CDR3 nucleotide sequence: TGTGCCAGCAGCGTGACCGGGGGCCACACCGGGGAGCTGTTTTTT.

The CDR3 DNA is TGTGCCTGGAGTGTCAGCAGCAATCAGCCCCAGCATTTT. Protein product: CAWSVSSNQPQHF. J is TRBJ1-5 and V is TRBV30; D not certain. Deletions cut 0 bases from V and 1 base from J, with 4 bases between. This CDR3 has 13 residues. Germline loops: CDR1 GTSNPN, CDR2 SVGIG (reference sequence).

The rearrangement links TRBV4-1 to TRBJ2-1, with 9 nucleotides matching TRBD2. The CDR3 spans 16 residues. Per germline, CDR1 MGHRA and CDR2 YSYEKL. Trimming removed 1 base from V and 3 bases from J; junction bases left unmatched: 4. As DNA, the CDR3 is TGCGCCAGCAGCCAAGGTTCTAGCGGGAACTACAATGAGCAGTTCTTC. Translating it yields CASSQGSSGNYNEQFF.

The V call is TRBV9, the J call TRBJ2-2; the D gene is possibly TRBD1 (6 bases). Germline CDR1 SGDLS, CDR2 YYNGEE. The CDR3 is 16 residues long. V lost 2 bases and J lost 0, with 11 bases in between. The CDR3 DNA sequence: TGTGCCAGCAGCGTCAAGGGGACAACGAACACCGGGGAGCTGTTTTTT. This sequence encodes CASSVKGTTNTGELFF. The whole variable domain, filled in from reference TRBV9 and TRBJ2-2, reads DSGVTQTPKHLITATGQRVTLRCSPRSGDLSVYWYQQSLDQGLQFLIQYYNGEERAKGNILERFSAQQFPDLHSELNLSSLELGDSALYFCASSVKGTTNTGELFFGEGSRLTVL.

The genes are TRBV3-1 and TRBJ2-3; 8 nucleotides line up with TRBD2. Germline CDR1 and CDR2: LGHDT and YNNKEL (reference sequence). This CDR3 region has 18 residues. V shed 1 base and J 4 bases; nucleotides not matched to a gene: 13. CDR3 sequence: CASSQVLMRGERADTQYF. CDR3 DNA sequence: TGTGCCAGCAGCCAAGTATTGATGCGGGGGGAACGGGCAGATACGCAGTATTTT.

The V call is TRBV11-2, the J call TRBJ2-7; D may be TRBD1 or TRBD2 (5 bases each). Per germline, CDR1 SGHAT and CDR2 FQNNGV. Trimming took off 4 bases at V and 3 bases at J, with 22 bases between the two ends. This CDR3 region has 17 residues. The CDR3: CASSSAIHTGADYEQYF. The CDR3 DNA reads TGTGCCAGCAGCTCCGCCATACATACCGGGGCCGACTACGAGCAGTACTTC.

The J gene is TRBJ1-1, the V gene TRBV7-2; D is ambiguous. Trimming stripped 7 bases from V and 0 bases from J, with 12 bases between. CDR3 length: 14 residues. Per germline, CDR1 SGHTA and CDR2 FQGNSA. The CDR3 DNA reads TGTGCCAGCACCTTTTACACAGTGAACACTGAAGCTTTCTTT. Protein sequence: CASTFYTVNTEAFF.

The rearrangement joins TRBV29-1 to TRBJ1-1; 7 bases are a match to TRBD1. V was clipped by 6 bases and J by 3 bases; unmatched bases: 7. The germline V gene has CDR1 SQVTM and CDR2 ANQGSEA. The CDR3 sequence is 13 residues long. The CDR3 nucleotides read TGCAGCGTCGCGACAGGGTTGTACACTGAAGCTTTCTTT. Residues: CSVATGLYTEAFF. Combining the CDR3 with reference TRBV29-1 and TRBJ1-1 gives the whole variable domain SAVISQKPSRDICQRGTSLTIQCQVDSQVTMMFWYRQQPGQSLTLIATANQGSEATYESGFVIDKFPISRPNLTFSTLTVSNMSPEDSSIYLCSVATGLYTEAFFGQGTRLTVV.

The genes are TRBV13 and TRBJ1-2, with 9 nucleotides matching TRBD1. Trimming cost V 5 bases and J 4 bases; bases outside gene matches: 8. Germline CDR1 and CDR2: PRHDT and FYEKMQ (reference sequence). The CDR3 extends over 15 amino acids. CDR3 sequence reads: CASSPGGQGRYGYTF. The DNA for the CDR3 is TGTGCCAGCAGCCCCGGGGGACAGGGCCGCTATGGCTACACCTTC. The complete variable domain, with remaining parts taken from reference TRBV13 and TRBJ1-2, reads AAGVIQSPRHLIKEKRETATLKCYPIPRHDTVYWYQQGPGQDPQFLISFYEKMQSDKGSIPDRFSAQQFSDYHSELNMSSLELGDSALYFCASSPGGQGRYGYTFGSGTRLTVV.

This clonotype has more than one count but fewer than ten. DNA of the CDR3: TGCGCCAGCAGCCACCGTAGCGGGACTCAAGAGACCCAGTACTTC. Translating gives CASSHRSGTQETQYF. This sequence joins TRBV4-1 and TRBJ2-5; 8 positions agree with TRBD2. CDR1 and CDR2 (germline): MGHRA, YSYEKL. The CDR3 is 15 amino acids. V shed 3 bases, J shed 2 bases, and the junction held 5 bases outside the gene matches.

The rearrangement links TRBV12-3 or TRBV12-4 to TRBJ1-5; 9 bases map to TRBD1. The CDR3 consists of 16 residues. V was pared by 5 bases and J by 5 bases, with 10 bases of the junction left unmatched. The CDR3 region has the DNA TGTGCCAGCAGTCCCGAACAGGGGGCACATCATCAGCCCCAGCATTTT. This codes for CASSPEQGAHHQPQHF.

The rearrangement links TRBV6-5 to TRBJ1-1; D unclear. Between the trimmed V and J ends, which lost 6 bases and 5 bases, there was a span of 10 bases. The CDR3 is made up of 12 amino acids. The germline V gene has CDR1 MNHEY and CDR2 SVGAGI. CDR3 in amino acids: CASRSAGTEAFF. The DNA for the CDR3 is TGTGCCAGCAGATCGGCCGGGACTGAAGCTTTCTTT.

The CDR3 here is CASGLWENTGELFF. DNA of the CDR3: TGTGCCAGCGGTCTTTGGGAGAACACCGGGGAGCTGTTTTTT. The genes are TRBV7-9 and TRBJ2-2, with D uncertain. Germline lookup yields CDR1 SEHNR and CDR2 FQNEAQ (reference sequence). The CDR3 has 14 amino acids. V was pared by 8 bases and J by 1 base, with 11 bases between.

This clonotype is a singleton in its sample. This chain uses TRBV19 with TRBJ1-5, with D maybe TRBD1 (5 bases). CDR1 LNHDA and CDR2 SQIVND come from the germline V gene (reference sequence). The CDR3 is 15 amino acids. The V end was cut by 5 bases, the J end by 0 bases, with 11 bases between. CDR3 coding DNA: TGTGCCAGTAGTGACAGACTCCATAGCAATCAGCCCCAGCATTTT. Translating it yields CASSDRLHSNQPQHF.

The gene calls are TRBV2 and TRBJ1-4; D may be TRBD1 (6 bases). Deletions cut 3 bases from V and 4 bases from J, with 9 bases between. The CDR3 sequence is 14 residues long. The germline CDR1 and CDR2 sequences are SNHLY and FYNNEI. The CDR3 loop reads CASSDGQNNEKLFF. For the CDR3, the DNA is TGTGCCAGCAGTGACGGACAGAATAATGAAAAACTGTTTTTT.

CDR3 sequence reads: CSALGGITETQYF. DNA for the CDR3: TGCAGTGCTCTAGGAGGGATTACAGAGACCCAGTACTTC. V gene TRBV20-1 combines with J gene TRBJ2-5; perhaps TRBD2 as D (6 bases). The CDR3 extends over 13 amino acids. V lost 5 bases, J lost 4 bases, and 14 bases lay in between. In germline, CDR1 is DFQATT, CDR2 SNEGSKA (reference sequence).

V and J are TRBV20-1 and TRBJ2-4; D is unclear. The CDR3 spans 10 residues. The V end was cut by 0 bases, the J end by 6 bases, with 0 bases between. Germline V lookup: CDR1 DFQATT, CDR2 SNEGSKA (reference sequence). Written as DNA, the CDR3 is TGCAGTGCTAGAGAAAACATTCAGTACTTC. Protein product: CSARENIQYF.

J is TRBJ2-1 and V is TRBV20-1; maybe TRBD2 (7 bases). V dropped 5 bases and J dropped 0 bases, with 17 bases sitting between them. CDR1 is DFQATT, CDR2 SNEGSKA, per germline (reference sequence). The CDR3 covers 16 residues. CDR3: CSAGLRGGASYNEQFF. The CDR3 DNA reads as TGCAGTGCTGGATTAAGGGGGGGGGCCTCCTACAATGAGCAGTTCTTC.

V gene TRBV7-9 combines with J gene TRBJ2-2, with a weak D call TRBD2 (6 bases). Germline V gene data show CDR1 as SEHNR and CDR2 as FQNEAQ (reference sequence). Trimming took 5 bases from V and 4 from J, leaving 14 bases between them. The CDR3 runs to 15 residues. Here the CDR3 DNA reads TGTGCCAGCAGCGGGCTAGCGCAGAGCACCGGGGAGCTGTTTTTT. It encodes CASSGLAQSTGELFF.

The genes are TRBV20-1 and TRBJ2-7; D unclear. From germline, CDR1 is DFQATT and CDR2 SNEGSKA (reference sequence). The CDR3 sequence is 14 residues long. Trimming pared 0 bases from V and 2 bases from J, leaving 11 bases between. The CDR3 here is CSARDKEQTYEQYF. Here the CDR3 DNA reads TGCAGTGCTAGAGATAAGGAGCAGACCTACGAGCAGTACTTC.

The rearrangement links TRBV19 to TRBJ1-1, with 9 bases that match TRBD1. This CDR3 spans 14 amino acids. Germline CDR1 and CDR2: LNHDA and SQIVND (reference sequence). With V trimmed by 6 bases and J by 6 bases, 8 bases remained unmatched. In DNA, the CDR3 is TGTGCCAGTAGCGCCTCACAGGGGGCGCCTGAAGCTTTCTTT. Translating it yields CASSASQGAPEAFF.

This clonotype occurred once. The V call is TRBV3-1, the J call TRBJ1-2, with D perhaps matching TRBD1 (5 bases). This CDR3 spans 14 amino acids. CDR1 and CDR2 (germline): LGHDT, YNNKEL (reference sequence). Trimming took 1 base from V and 6 from J, leaving 12 bases between them. DNA for the CDR3: TGTGCCAGCAGCCAAGTGGGGGGTCTGGATGGCTACACCTTC. Its protein product is CASSQVGGLDGYTF. The full variable domain, completed using reference TRBV3-1 and TRBJ1-2, is DTAVSQTPKYLVTQMGNDKSIKCEQNLGHDTMYWYKQDSKKFLKIMFSYNNKELIINETVPNRFSPKSPDKAHLNLHINSLELGDSAVYFCASSQVGGLDGYTFGSGTRLTVV.